Presented here are 9 T cell receptor beta chains from one specimen sequenced in a study of T-cell reconstitution after alpha-beta-depleted transplantation in children. As it was prepared, the TCRbeta library received unique molecular identifiers. MiXCR was run by TCRdb on the PCR reads, yielding one entry per CDR3 protein. The sample lists approximately 240,000 distinct CDR3 sequences, approximately 9.9% seen once, with around 5.1% in the top ten. Material: PBMCs from the stem cell graft donor, obtained from the stem cell graft. These receptors were collected from a human donor who donated a stem cell graft to a child with SCID.

The rearrangement uses TRBV11-2 and TRBJ1-2; possible D gene TRBD1, 6 bases. Trimming took 1 base from V and 4 from J, leaving 13 bases between them. The CDR3 contains 15 residues. Per the germline V gene, CDR1 is SGHAT and CDR2 is FQNNGV. CDR3 DNA sequence: TGTGCCAGCAGCTTAGGAGCCAGGGGCGGCTATGGCTACACCTTC. Protein sequence: CASSLGARGGYGYTF.

The chain couples TRBV18 to TRBJ2-7, with TRBD2 matching 8 bases. V lost 3 bases to trimming and J lost 2 bases; unmatched junction nucleotides: 9. The CDR3 is made up of 16 amino acids. The V gene's germline CDR1 is KGHSH and CDR2 LQKENI. CDR3 DNA sequence: TGTGCCAGCTCACCGACCGGGGGGGGTAGGACCTACGAGCAGTACTTC. It codes for CASSPTGGGRTYEQYF.

The CDR3 nucleotides read TGTGCCTCCTGCCGCGGGACAGATAGCTCTGGAAACACCATATATTTT. This gives the protein CASCRGTDSSGNTIYF. This sequence joins TRBV3-1 and TRBJ1-3, with 7 nucleotides matching TRBD1. CDR1 is LGHDT, CDR2 YNNKEL, per germline (reference sequence). J gave up 0 bases and V 11 bases, and 13 bases lay outside the gene matches. This CDR3 has 16 residues.

This clonotype was observed at least ten times. This rearrangement joins TRBV6-5 to TRBJ2-3; unclear D gene. The germline V gene encodes CDR1 MNHEY and CDR2 SVGAGI. Trimming removed 6 bases from V and 7 bases from J, with 8 bases in between. The length of the CDR3 is 11 residues. CDR3 amino acids: CASRGSYTQYF. The CDR3 bases are TGTGCCAGCAGGGGTTCCTATACGCAGTATTTT.

This clonotype was seen at least ten times. CDR3 sequence: CASSSDWDTEAFF. The CDR3 nucleotides read TGTGCCAGCAGCTCCGACTGGGACACTGAAGCTTTCTTT. The chain links TRBV7-9 to TRBJ1-1; D gene uncertain. Germline V lookup: CDR1 SEHNR, CDR2 FQNEAQ (reference sequence). Trimming pared 4 bases from V and 3 bases from J, leaving 9 bases between. This CDR3 spans 13 amino acids.

This clonotype was seen a handful of times. This chain joins TRBV20-1 and TRBJ2-5; a weak D match, TRBD2 (7 bases). The V end was cut by 1 base, the J end by 5 bases, with 17 bases between. CDR3 length: 15 amino acids. Germline lookup yields CDR1 DFQATT and CDR2 SNEGSKA (reference sequence). The CDR3 sequence is CSARVPRGAMETQYF. CDR3 coding DNA: TGCAGTGCTAGAGTTCCTCGGGGGGCCATGGAGACCCAGTACTTC.

This clonotype was counted at least ten times. The chain carries TRBV12-3 or TRBV12-4 and TRBJ2-6; D unclear. The V end was cut by 4 bases, the J end by 2 bases, with 6 bases between. The CDR3 spans 14 residues. The CDR3 nucleotides read TGTGCCAGCAGTTCCGCCACTGGGGCCAACGTCCTGACTTTC. It is translated as CASSSATGANVLTF.

Many counts were recorded for this clonotype. V and J are TRBV5-1 and TRBJ2-1; D is perhaps TRBD1 (5 bases). Trimming left V 0 bases short and J 8 bases short, with 9 bases between. The V gene's germline CDR1 is SGHRS and CDR2 YFSETQ. The CDR3 spans 13 residues. CDR3 sequence reads: CASSLDRSHEQFF. The CDR3, as DNA: TGCGCCAGCAGCTTGGACAGGAGCCATGAGCAGTTCTTC.

This clonotype appeared many times. This sequence joins TRBV12-3 or TRBV12-4 and TRBJ1-6; D perhaps matches TRBD1 (5 bases). V shed 1 base and J shed 14 bases, with 12 bases lying between them. This CDR3 is 13 amino acids long. The CDR3 DNA sequence: TGTGCCAGCAGTTTAGGACAGAGCTTGTCCCTCCACTTT. As protein: CASSLGQSLSLHF.